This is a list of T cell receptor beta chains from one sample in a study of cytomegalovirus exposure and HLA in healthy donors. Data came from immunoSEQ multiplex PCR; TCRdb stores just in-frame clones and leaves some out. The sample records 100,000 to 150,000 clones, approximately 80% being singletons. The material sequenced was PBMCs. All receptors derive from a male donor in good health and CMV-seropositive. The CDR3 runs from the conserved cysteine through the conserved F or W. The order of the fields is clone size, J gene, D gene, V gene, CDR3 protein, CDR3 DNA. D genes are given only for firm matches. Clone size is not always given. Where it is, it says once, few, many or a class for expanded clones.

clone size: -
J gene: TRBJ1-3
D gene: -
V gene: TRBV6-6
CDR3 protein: CASSYSGGPGNTIYF
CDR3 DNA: TGTGCCAGCAGTTACTCGGGGGGGCCCGGAAACACCATATATTTT

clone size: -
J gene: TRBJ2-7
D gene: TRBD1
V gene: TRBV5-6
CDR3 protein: CASSLVGQGDYEQYF
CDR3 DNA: TGTGCCAGCAGCTTGGTTGGACAGGGGGACTACGAGCAGTACTTC

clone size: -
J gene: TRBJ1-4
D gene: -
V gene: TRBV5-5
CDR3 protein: CASSFGWRRGNEKLFF
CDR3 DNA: TGTGCCAGCAGCTTTGGTTGGAGACGGGGGAATGAAAAACTGTTTTTT

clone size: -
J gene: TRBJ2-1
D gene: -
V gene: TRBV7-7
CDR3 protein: CASSFGQYNEQFF
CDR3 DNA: TGTGCCAGCAGCTTCGGACAGTACAATGAGCAGTTCTTC

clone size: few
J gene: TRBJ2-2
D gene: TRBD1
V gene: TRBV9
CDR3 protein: CASSLPGQGFTGELFF
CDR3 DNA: TGTGCCAGCAGCCTTCCGGGACAGGGGTTTACCGGGGAGCTGTTTTTT

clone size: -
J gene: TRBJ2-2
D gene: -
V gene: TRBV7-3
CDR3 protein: CASSPSMANTGELFF
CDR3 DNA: TGTGCCAGCAGCCCCTCTATGGCGAACACCGGGGAGCTGTTTTTT

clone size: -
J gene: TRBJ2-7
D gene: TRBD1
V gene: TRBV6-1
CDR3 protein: CASRGTGTYEQYF
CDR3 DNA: TGTGCCAGCAGGGGGACAGGGACCTACGAGCAGTACTTC

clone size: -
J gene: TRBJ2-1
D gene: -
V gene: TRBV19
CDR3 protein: CASSIDLETRGFGEQFF
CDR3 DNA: TGTGCCAGTAGTATAGATCTGGAGACTAGGGGATTTGGTGAGCAGTTCTTC

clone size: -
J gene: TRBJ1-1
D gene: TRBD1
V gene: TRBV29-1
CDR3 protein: CSVLRPRTGMNTEAFF
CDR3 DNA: TGCAGCGTCCTCAGACCCAGGACAGGGATGAACACTGAAGCTTTCTTT

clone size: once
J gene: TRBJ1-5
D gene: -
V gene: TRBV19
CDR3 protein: CASARDSNQPQHF
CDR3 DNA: TGTGCCAGTGCCAGGGATAGCAATCAGCCCCAGCATTTT

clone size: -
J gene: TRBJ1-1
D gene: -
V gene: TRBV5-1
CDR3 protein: CASKGEPRNTEAFF
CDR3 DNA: TGCGCCAGCAAAGGAGAACCCAGGAACACTGAAGCTTTCTTT

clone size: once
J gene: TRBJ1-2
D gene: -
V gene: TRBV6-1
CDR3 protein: CASSEYRAWAQGYTF
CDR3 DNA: TGTGCCAGCAGTGAATACAGGGCCTGGGCCCAGGGCTACACCTTC